This record concerns one T cell receptor (beta chain) sequence. Its target is not known. This sample is drawn from a study of cytomegalovirus exposure and HLA in healthy donors. Study results and caveats: An analysis was carried out at a later point. It showed that HLA-associated TCR beta chains were more clonally expanded than equally common non-associated chains.

With V trimmed by 4 bases and J by 5 bases, 11 bases remained unmatched. The germline V gene encodes CDR1 MNHEY and CDR2 SMNVEV (reference sequence). The CDR3 length is 16 residues. The primer mix had 60 Vbeta and 13 Jbeta primers. Assay: immunoSEQ multiplex PCR; the TCRdb copy retains only in-frame clones and omits some. This sample carries under 200,000 clones, approximately 70% of them seen once, and the ten largest clones take around 1.9%. The V gene is TRBV27, the J gene TRBJ1-1, with 9 bases lining up with TRBD1. Specimen: PBMCs. The receptor's source is a woman between 25 and 40 years old in good health and CMV-seronegative. The DNA for the CDR3 is TGTGCCAGCAGTTCCCGGGACAGGGAGGTGTGGACTGAAGCTTTCTTT. Translated: CASSSRDREVWTEAFF.